A selection of T cell receptor beta chains follows, all from one sample in a study of early T cells in non-severe SARS-CoV-2 infection. In TCRdb, the 5' RACE reads were re-called with MiXCR into one record per CDR3 protein. This sample yields around 44,000 distinct CDR3 sequences, of which around 9.1% are seen a single time; roughly 8.3% belongs to the top ten. The sequenced sample consisted of whole blood. The source of these receptors is an adult who was a healthcare worker with PCR-confirmed SARS-CoV-2 infection or an uninfected control (not recorded which). Each CDR3 is given with its conserved first and last residue.

16	TRBV2	CASSPPGVGGRTEAFF
11	TRBV29-1	CSVEEANTIYF
13	TRBV19	CASSMSTGAEAFF
12	TRBV14	CASSLLRYEQYF
14	TRBV2	CASSEIEWQETQYF
16	TRBV6-2/TRBV6-3	CASSRSTSAASYEQYF
11	TRBV24-1	CATSDLYEQYF
15	TRBV11-2	CASSLDPLSNQPQHF
15	TRBV11-3	CASSFGGTGEYEQYF
14	TRBV2	CASSGVASGYEQYF
11	TRBV12-5	CASGVNTEAFF
17	TRBV14	CASSQGQGAQNTGELFF
13	TRBV29-1	CSVELVNTGELFF
14	TRBV6-6	CASNPTGTYNEQFF
15	TRBV5-1	CASIATAGGNTEAFF
13	TRBV7-6	CASSWDRGSEAFF
14	TRBV6-1	CASPGAGAPNEQYF
13	TRBV6-5	CASTDSLNTEAFF
12	TRBV5-1	CASSRDRNIQYF
14	TRBV9	CASSVTAGSYEQYF
15	TRBV20-1	CSAASGTPNHNEQFF
15	TRBV11-2	CASSLTSGGGGTQYF
17	TRBV4-2	CASSQESGGPSGDEQFF
12	TRBV30	CAWEGGSETQYF
13	TRBV6-2/TRBV6-3	CASSRAWEGRQFF
14	TRBV20-1	CSARSGTGVSEAFF
14	TRBV11-3	CASSLDRGNTEAFF
15	TRBV19	CASSMGTGGNTEAFF
15	TRBV7-2	CASSLVPVVGDTQYF
13	TRBV29-1	CSVERDVPYEQYF
15	TRBV6-5	CASSYSSGGVYEQYF
17	TRBV13	CASSLASGRGWTGELFF
14	TRBV4-1	CASSQVTRSNEQFF
15	TRBV5-1	CASSLAGGDFYEQYF
11	TRBV7-9	CASSTSGRQYF
14	TRBV20-1	CSARGTGDTHEQYF
12	TRBV2	CASRAGTYEQYF
13	TRBV9	CASSVTGEEKLFF
14	TRBV27	CASSWDREDYGYTF
12	TRBV6-1	CASSDGYNEQFF